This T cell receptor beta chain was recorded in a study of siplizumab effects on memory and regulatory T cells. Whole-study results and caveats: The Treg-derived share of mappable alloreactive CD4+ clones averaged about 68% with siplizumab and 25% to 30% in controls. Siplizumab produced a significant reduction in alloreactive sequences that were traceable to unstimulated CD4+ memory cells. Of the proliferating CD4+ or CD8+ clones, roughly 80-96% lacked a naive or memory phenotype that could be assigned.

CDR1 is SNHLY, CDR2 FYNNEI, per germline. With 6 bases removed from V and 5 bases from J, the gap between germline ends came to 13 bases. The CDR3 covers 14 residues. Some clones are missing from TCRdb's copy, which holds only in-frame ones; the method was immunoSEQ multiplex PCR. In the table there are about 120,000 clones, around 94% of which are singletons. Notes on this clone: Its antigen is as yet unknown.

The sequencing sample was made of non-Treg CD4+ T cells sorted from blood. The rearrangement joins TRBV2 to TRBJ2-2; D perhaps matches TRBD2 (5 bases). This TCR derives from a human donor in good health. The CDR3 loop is CASRGLRDTGELFF. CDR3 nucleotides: TGTGCCAGCAGGGGCCTTCGGGATACCGGGGAGCTGTTTTTT.